These 30 T cell receptor beta chains came from one sample sequenced in a study of shared clonotypes between healthy human individuals. Data came from immunoSEQ multiplex PCR; TCRdb stores just in-frame clones and leaves some out. The sample holds fewer than 1 million clones, 90% to 98% seen once. Naive CD8 populations comprised CD45RO-negative cells positively selected for CCR7, excluding terminally differentiated effector memory CD45RA+ cells. Material: naive CD8+ T cells sorted from blood. Receptors originate from a man aged 30 to 39 in good health.

The chain uses TRBV27 and TRBJ2-7, with 15 bases aligning to TRBD2. Germline CDR1 MNHEY, CDR2 SMNVEV (reference sequence). The CDR3 runs 15 residues. With 2 bases clipped from V and 6 bases from J, the junction kept 2 bases outside the gene matches. The CDR3 coding sequence is TGTGCCAGCAGTTTAGTGGGACTAGCGGGAGGCGAGCAGTACTTC. It is translated as CASSLVGLAGGEQYF.

The chain joins TRBV7-3 to TRBJ2-2; 7 bases map to TRBD2. Germline V gene lookup returns CDR1 SGHTA and CDR2 FQGTGA. V trimming: 6 bases; J trimming: 0 bases; junction bases outside the gene matches: 4. This CDR3 comprises 15 residues. CDR3: CASSLLAANTGELFF. The DNA for the CDR3 is TGTGCCAGCAGTCTTCTAGCGGCGAACACCGGGGAGCTGTTTTTT.

The chain recombines TRBV5-5 with TRBJ2-3; perhaps TRBD1 as D (6 bases). V was pared by 0 bases and J by 13 bases, with 6 bases between. The CDR3 is 10 amino acids. Germline CDR1 reads SGHKS; CDR2 reads YYEKEE (reference sequence). The CDR3 region has the DNA TGTGCCAGCAGCTTGGACAGGGAGTATTTT. Protein sequence: CASSLDREYF.

V is TRBV7-9 and J is TRBJ1-1, with 7 nucleotides matching TRBD1. Germline values: CDR1 SEHNR, CDR2 FQNEAQ (reference sequence). The CDR3 runs 15 residues. With V trimmed by 5 bases and J by 0 bases, 6 bases remained unmatched. The CDR3 spells CASSPRDSVNTEAFF. The DNA for the CDR3 is TGTGCCAGCAGCCCGCGGGACAGTGTGAACACTGAAGCTTTCTTT.

The rearrangement links TRBV6-1 to TRBJ2-7; 9 nucleotides match TRBD1. The junction had 15 bases not matched to a gene; V was cut back by 2 bases and J by 4 bases. The CDR3 length is 18 residues. Germline CDR1 is MNHNS and CDR2 is SASEGT. CDR3 loop: CASSELSPGQGPYYEQYF. Here the CDR3 DNA reads TGTGCCAGCAGTGAACTGTCTCCGGGACAGGGTCCCTATTACGAGCAGTACTTC.

CDR3 bases: TGTGCCAGCAGCTTAGAAGGGGGCCCCTACGAGCAGTACTTC. It specifies CASSLEGGPYEQYF. The chain employs TRBV7-9 and TRBJ2-7; TRBD1 matches at 7 bases. The CDR3 is 14 amino acids. V lost 1 base and J lost 2; bases outside the gene matches: 2. CDR1 is SEHNR, CDR2 FQNEAQ, per germline (reference sequence).

The chain uses TRBV6-5 and TRBJ2-6; no clear D gene. The CDR3 totals 16 residues. Germline V CDR1 and CDR2: MNHEY, SVGAGI. Trimming took off 0 bases at V and 0 bases at J, with 6 bases between the two ends. This chain's CDR3 is CASSYSISSGANVLTF. The CDR3 DNA sequence: TGTGCCAGCAGTTACTCGATAAGCTCTGGGGCCAACGTCCTGACTTTC.

The chain carries TRBV7-9 and TRBJ1-2, with D tentatively TRBD1 (6 bases). Trimming took off 5 bases at V and 4 bases at J, with 20 bases between the two ends. The CDR3 sequence is 16 residues long. Germline assignment: CDR1 SEHNR and CDR2 FQNEAQ (reference sequence). CDR3 region: CASSTPIEGVGYGYTF. CDR3 coding DNA: TGTGCCAGCAGCACCCCAATAGAGGGGGTCGGCTATGGCTACACCTTC. The entire variable domain, with the rest obtained from reference TRBV7-9 and TRBJ1-2, is as follows: DTGVSQNPRHKITKRGQNVTFRCDPISEHNRLYWYRQTLGQGPEFLTYFQNEAQLEKSRLLSDRFSAERPKGSFSTLEIQRTEQGDSAMYLCASSTPIEGVGYGYTFGSGTRLTVV.

V usage is TRBV7-2 and J usage is TRBJ2-7; D call uncertain. CDR3 length: 12 residues. Germline CDR1 SGHTA, CDR2 FQGNSA. Trimming removed 5 bases from V and 0 bases from J, with 5 bases in between. CDR3 DNA: TGTGCCAGCAGCGTGTACTCCTACGAGCAGTACTTC. Encoded protein: CASSVYSYEQYF.

This chain links TRBV7-9 with TRBJ1-4; 8 nucleotides match TRBD1. This CDR3 has 16 amino acids. V shed 5 bases and J 0 bases; nucleotides not matched to a gene: 5. The germline gives CDR1 SEHNR, CDR2 FQNEAQ (reference sequence). Written as DNA, the CDR3 is TGTGCCAGCAGCATAGACAGGGGAGCAACTAATGAAAAACTGTTTTTT. Its protein is CASSIDRGATNEKLFF.

CDR3 in amino acids: CASSAGTGRSSTETQYF. The CDR3 region has the DNA TGTGCCAGCAGCGCCGGGACAGGGCGGTCGAGTACGGAGACCCAGTACTTC. This rearrangement joins TRBV7-3 to TRBJ2-5, with 9 bases identical to TRBD1. V lost 5 bases to trimming and J lost 5 bases; unmatched junction nucleotides: 15. The CDR3 runs 17 residues. In germline, CDR1 is SGHTA, CDR2 FQGTGA. Using reference TRBV7-3 and TRBJ2-5 for the parts outside the CDR3, the full variable domain is GAGVSQTPSNKVTEKGKYVELRCDPISGHTALYWYRQSLGQGPEFLIYFQGTGAADDSGLPNDRFFAVRPEGSVSTLKIQRTERGDSAVYLCASSAGTGRSSTETQYFGPGTRLLVL.

The chain links TRBV4-1 to TRBJ2-1, with 8 bases that match TRBD1. The CDR3 runs to 19 residues. CDR1 and CDR2 (germline): MGHRA, YSYEKL. V gave up 4 bases and J gave up 2 bases; unmatched junction bases: 16. CDR3 in amino acids: CASSPFWGRGRRAYNEQFF. Written as DNA, the CDR3 is TGCGCCAGCAGCCCTTTCTGGGGCAGGGGGCGCCGGGCCTACAATGAGCAGTTCTTC.

The chain combines TRBV5-4 with TRBJ2-1, with D possibly being TRBD1 (5 bases). Germline lookup yields CDR1 SGHNT and CDR2 YYREEE (reference sequence). Trimming left V 0 bases short and J 4 bases short, with 11 bases between. This CDR3 is built from 15 residues. The CDR3 spells CASSLVETVYNEQFF. For the CDR3, the DNA is TGTGCCAGCAGCTTGGTGGAGACAGTATACAATGAGCAGTTCTTC.

V and J are TRBV11-2 and TRBJ2-1; D call uncertain. Germline-derived CDR1 and CDR2 are SGHAT and FQNNGV. The CDR3 spans 15 residues. Trimming cost V 5 bases and J 0 bases, with 11 bases left between them. CDR3 region: CASSETVSSYNEQFF. In DNA form, the CDR3 reads TGTGCCAGCAGCGAAACGGTTAGCTCCTACAATGAGCAGTTCTTC.

V usage is TRBV23-1 and J usage is TRBJ1-1; D uncertain. TRBV23-1 is noted as an ORF with a role that remains uncertain. V shed 3 bases and J shed 3 bases, with 11 bases lying between them. The CDR3 length is 14 residues. DNA for the CDR3: TGCGCCAGCAGTCATCCGGGAGAGGACACTGAAGCTTTCTTT. Protein product: CASSHPGEDTEAFF.

J is TRBJ2-5 and V is TRBV15; D is unclear. Trimming pared 1 base from V and 5 bases from J, leaving 14 bases between. In germline, CDR1 is LNHNV, CDR2 YYDKDF (reference sequence). This CDR3 is built from 15 residues. CDR3 sequence (DNA): TGTGCCACCAGCAGAGGAGGCAGGAGAGGCGAGACCCAGTACTTC. Its translation: CATSRGGRRGETQYF.

The V call is TRBV11-2, the J call TRBJ2-7; 10 positions agree with TRBD1. The CDR3 runs 14 residues. Trimming at V came to 6 bases and at J to 3 bases, leaving 5 bases not matched to a gene. Germline V lookup: CDR1 SGHAT, CDR2 FQNNGV. This CDR3 is CASRPWDRGYEQYF. The CDR3 region has the DNA TGTGCCAGCAGGCCATGGGACAGGGGCTACGAGCAGTACTTC.

On this clone: In the same sample, other DNA sequences code for this CDR3. The CDR3 loop is CASSYTYEQYF. CDR3 nucleotides: TGTGCCAGCAGCTATACCTACGAGCAGTACTTC. This chain uses TRBV7-9 with TRBJ2-7; D remains unclear. Looked up from germline, CDR1 is SEHNR and CDR2 is FQNEAQ (reference sequence). CDR3 length equals 11 residues. The V and J ends lost 4 bases and 2 bases respectively, with 3 bases between them.

CDR3 bases: TGTGCCAGTAGTATAAGGGGAGTCGGAGAGACCCAGTACTTC. It translates to CASSIRGVGETQYF. The V call is TRBV19, the J call TRBJ2-5; D tentatively reads TRBD1 or TRBD2 (5 bases each). With 2 bases removed from V and 4 bases from J, the gap between germline ends came to 11 bases. The germline V gene has CDR1 LNHDA and CDR2 SQIVND (reference sequence). CDR3 size: 14 residues.

The V call is TRBV7-9, the J call TRBJ2-4; D uncertain. This CDR3 spans 16 amino acids. Germline assignment: CDR1 SEHNR and CDR2 FQNEAQ (reference sequence). V was pared by 5 bases and J by 0 bases, with 14 bases between. The DNA for the CDR3 is TGTGCCAGCAGCCCTACGTCGACACTAGCCAAAAACATTCAGTACTTC. It encodes CASSPTSTLAKNIQYF.

V is TRBV6-5 and J is TRBJ2-7, with D possibly TRBD2 on 6 matching bases. Germline V lookup: CDR1 MNHEY, CDR2 SVGAGI. Trimming pared 7 bases from V and 0 bases from J, leaving 10 bases between. The CDR3 has 13 amino acids. The CDR3 bases are TGTGCCAGCAAAGGAGGGGACTCCTACGAGCAGTACTTC. Translated, it gives CASKGGDSYEQYF.

CDR3 residues: CASSLSGSVPDTQYF. The DNA of the CDR3 is TGTGCCAGCTCACTTAGCGGGAGTGTTCCAGATACGCAGTATTTT. The chain combines TRBV18 with TRBJ2-3; the match to TRBD2 covers 9 bases. V gave up 4 bases and J gave up 4 bases; unmatched junction bases: 6. The CDR3 has 15 amino acids. Germline lookup yields CDR1 KGHSH and CDR2 LQKENI.

V gene TRBV11-2 combines with J gene TRBJ2-1; TRBD1 matches at 7 bases. Germline CDR1 and CDR2: SGHAT and FQNNGV. The CDR3 is made up of 16 amino acids. The V gene end was trimmed by 4 bases and the J gene end by 0 bases; junction bases not matched to a gene: 6. Here the CDR3 reads CASSWGQYSSYNEQFF. The CDR3 DNA follows: TGTGCCAGCAGCTGGGGACAGTACAGCTCCTACAATGAGCAGTTCTTC.

The chain employs TRBV27 and TRBJ2-7, with no clear D. CDR1 and CDR2 (germline): MNHEY, SMNVEV (reference sequence). V dropped 3 bases and J dropped 0 bases, with 9 bases sitting between them. This CDR3 comprises 14 residues. CDR3: CASSFGRHSYEQYF. The CDR3 DNA is TGTGCCAGCAGTTTCGGTCGGCACTCCTACGAGCAGTACTTC.

The J gene is TRBJ2-1, the V gene TRBV7-9, with unresolved D. The CDR3 is 11 amino acids. V was pared by 3 bases and J by 7 bases, with 4 bases between. Germline CDR1 reads SEHNR; CDR2 reads FQNEAQ (reference sequence). The DNA of the CDR3 is TGTGCCAGCAGCTTCGAAAATGAGCAGTTCTTC. Translated, it gives CASSFENEQFF. The variable domain in full, with the rest retrieved from reference TRBV7-9 and TRBJ2-1, is DTGVSQNPRHKITKRGQNVTFRCDPISEHNRLYWYRQTLGQGPEFLTYFQNEAQLEKSRLLSDRFSAERPKGSFSTLEIQRTEQGDSAMYLCASSFENEQFFGPGTRLTVL.

This clone has only a few counts. The rearrangement links TRBV10-2 to TRBJ1-5; the D is unclear. The CDR3 is made up of 12 amino acids. Trimming left V 0 bases short and J 6 bases short, with 3 bases between. Germline V gene sequence: CDR1 WSHSY, CDR2 SAAADI. The CDR3 region is CASSESGQPQHF. Here the CDR3 DNA reads TGCGCCAGCAGTGAGTCGGGTCAGCCCCAGCATTTT.

In its sample, this clone was seen once. V is TRBV5-1 and J is TRBJ2-3, with D possibly matching TRBD2 (6 bases). With 2 bases removed from V and 2 bases from J, the gap between germline ends came to 15 bases. Per germline, CDR1 SGHRS and CDR2 YFSETQ. The CDR3 extends over 16 amino acids. CDR3 amino acids: CASSLWRAGNTDTQYF. The CDR3 nucleotides are TGCGCCAGCAGCTTATGGAGGGCCGGGAACACAGATACGCAGTATTTT.

This clone has just one count. Within the sample, other DNA sequences also encode this same CDR3. This chain connects TRBV9 to TRBJ2-1; a weak D match, TRBD2 (6 bases). The CDR3 extends over 15 amino acids. V was trimmed by 0 bases and J by 0 bases, leaving 7 bases between them. CDR1 and CDR2 from the germline V gene are SGDLS and YYNGEE. The CDR3 loop is CASSVGDSSYNEQFF. As DNA, the CDR3 is TGTGCCAGCAGCGTAGGGGACTCCTCCTACAATGAGCAGTTCTTC.

V usage is TRBV27 and J usage is TRBJ1-5; TRBD1 matches 8 bases. CDR3 length: 12 amino acids. V was pared by 7 bases and J by 6 bases, with 2 bases of the junction left unmatched. Germline V gene data show CDR1 as MNHEY and CDR2 as SMNVEV (reference sequence). The CDR3 DNA reads as TGTGCCAGCACTACAGGGGGTCAGCCCCAGCATTTT. This sequence encodes CASTTGGQPQHF.

The chain uses TRBV6-5 and TRBJ2-1; possibly TRBD2 for D (6 bases). The germline V gene encodes CDR1 MNHEY and CDR2 SVGAGI. This CDR3 is built from 12 residues. Trimming pared 7 bases from V and 10 bases from J, leaving 14 bases between. The CDR3 nucleotides read TGTGCCAGCAAAGGGACTTTCCGAGAGCAGTTCTTC. Translating gives CASKGTFREQFF.